The table lists the clone carrying this TCR beta chain with many counts. The target antigen is unknown. An end of the junction differs from the germline gene, which may be a read error. The sample belongs to a study of CD8 T cells in ankylosing spondylitis. Broader study findings: The disease-linked clones had a CD8+ phenotype and low blood frequencies. A motif of under 10 highly homologous TCR beta variants was seen as apparently characteristic of ankylosing spondylitis blood.

TCR beta libraries were made by quantitative 5'-RACE with molecular barcodes. TCRdb reprocessed the 5' RACE reads with MiXCR, giving one entry per CDR3 protein. The table shows 250,000 to 400,000 distinct CDR3 sequences, with around 10% occurring only once. CDR3 length equals 15 residues. Germline loops: CDR1 SGHTA, CDR2 FQGNSA. The J gene is TRBJ2-3, the V gene TRBV7-2, with 7 bases matching TRBD1. The sequencing input was blood, either unsorted or a sorted T cell fraction (not recorded which). This receptor was taken from a female donor with ankylosing spondylitis or in good health (not recorded which). CDR3 coding DNA: TGCGCCAGCAGCCAGACAGGGCAATCCACAGATACGCAGTATTTT. This translates into CASSQTGQSTDTQYF. The full variable domain, completed using reference TRBV7-2 and TRBJ2-3, is GAGVSQSPSNKVTEKGKDVELRCDPISGHTALYWYRQSLGQGLEFLIYFQGNSAPDKSGLPSDRFSAERTGGSVSTLTIQRTQQEDSAVYLCASSQTGQSTDTQYFGPGTRLTVL.